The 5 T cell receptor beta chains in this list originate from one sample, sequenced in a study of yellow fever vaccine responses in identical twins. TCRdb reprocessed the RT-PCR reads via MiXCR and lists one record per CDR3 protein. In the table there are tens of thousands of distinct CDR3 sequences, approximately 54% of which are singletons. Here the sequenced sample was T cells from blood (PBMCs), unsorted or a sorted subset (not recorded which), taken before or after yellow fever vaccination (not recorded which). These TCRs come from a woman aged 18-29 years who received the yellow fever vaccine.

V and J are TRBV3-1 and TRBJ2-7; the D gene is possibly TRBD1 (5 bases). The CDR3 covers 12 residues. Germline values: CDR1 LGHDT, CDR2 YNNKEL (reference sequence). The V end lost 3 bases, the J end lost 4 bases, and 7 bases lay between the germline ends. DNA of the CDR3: TGTGCCAGCAGCCAGGGGCAATACGAGCAGTACTTC. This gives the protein CASSQGQYEQYF.

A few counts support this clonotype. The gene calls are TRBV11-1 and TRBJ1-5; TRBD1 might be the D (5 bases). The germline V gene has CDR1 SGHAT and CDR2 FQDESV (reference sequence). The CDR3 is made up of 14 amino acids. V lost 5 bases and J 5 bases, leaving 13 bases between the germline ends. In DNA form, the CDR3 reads TGTGCCAGCAGCCCAACGACAGTCGATCAGCCCCAGCATTTT. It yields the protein CASSPTTVDQPQHF.

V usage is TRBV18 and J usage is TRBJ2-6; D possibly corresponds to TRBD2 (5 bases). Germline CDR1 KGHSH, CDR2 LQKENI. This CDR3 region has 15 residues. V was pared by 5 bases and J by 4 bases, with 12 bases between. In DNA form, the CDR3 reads TGTGCCAGCTCAATCCTCGAGCGGGGGGCCAACGTCCTGACTTTC. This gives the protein CASSILERGANVLTF.

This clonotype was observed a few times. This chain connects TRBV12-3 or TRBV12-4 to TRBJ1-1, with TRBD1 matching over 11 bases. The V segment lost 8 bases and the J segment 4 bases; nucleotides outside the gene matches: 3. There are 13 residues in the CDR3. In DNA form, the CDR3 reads TGTGCCAGCGGGGGACAGGGGGTCACTGAAGCTTTCTTT. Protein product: CASGGQGVTEAFF.

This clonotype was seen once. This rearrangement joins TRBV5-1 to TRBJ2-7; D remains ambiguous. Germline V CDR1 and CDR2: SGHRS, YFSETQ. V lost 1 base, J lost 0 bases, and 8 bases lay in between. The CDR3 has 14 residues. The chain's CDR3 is CASSLTASSYEQYF. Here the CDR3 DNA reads TGCGCCAGCAGCTTGACTGCTAGCTCCTACGAGCAGTACTTC.